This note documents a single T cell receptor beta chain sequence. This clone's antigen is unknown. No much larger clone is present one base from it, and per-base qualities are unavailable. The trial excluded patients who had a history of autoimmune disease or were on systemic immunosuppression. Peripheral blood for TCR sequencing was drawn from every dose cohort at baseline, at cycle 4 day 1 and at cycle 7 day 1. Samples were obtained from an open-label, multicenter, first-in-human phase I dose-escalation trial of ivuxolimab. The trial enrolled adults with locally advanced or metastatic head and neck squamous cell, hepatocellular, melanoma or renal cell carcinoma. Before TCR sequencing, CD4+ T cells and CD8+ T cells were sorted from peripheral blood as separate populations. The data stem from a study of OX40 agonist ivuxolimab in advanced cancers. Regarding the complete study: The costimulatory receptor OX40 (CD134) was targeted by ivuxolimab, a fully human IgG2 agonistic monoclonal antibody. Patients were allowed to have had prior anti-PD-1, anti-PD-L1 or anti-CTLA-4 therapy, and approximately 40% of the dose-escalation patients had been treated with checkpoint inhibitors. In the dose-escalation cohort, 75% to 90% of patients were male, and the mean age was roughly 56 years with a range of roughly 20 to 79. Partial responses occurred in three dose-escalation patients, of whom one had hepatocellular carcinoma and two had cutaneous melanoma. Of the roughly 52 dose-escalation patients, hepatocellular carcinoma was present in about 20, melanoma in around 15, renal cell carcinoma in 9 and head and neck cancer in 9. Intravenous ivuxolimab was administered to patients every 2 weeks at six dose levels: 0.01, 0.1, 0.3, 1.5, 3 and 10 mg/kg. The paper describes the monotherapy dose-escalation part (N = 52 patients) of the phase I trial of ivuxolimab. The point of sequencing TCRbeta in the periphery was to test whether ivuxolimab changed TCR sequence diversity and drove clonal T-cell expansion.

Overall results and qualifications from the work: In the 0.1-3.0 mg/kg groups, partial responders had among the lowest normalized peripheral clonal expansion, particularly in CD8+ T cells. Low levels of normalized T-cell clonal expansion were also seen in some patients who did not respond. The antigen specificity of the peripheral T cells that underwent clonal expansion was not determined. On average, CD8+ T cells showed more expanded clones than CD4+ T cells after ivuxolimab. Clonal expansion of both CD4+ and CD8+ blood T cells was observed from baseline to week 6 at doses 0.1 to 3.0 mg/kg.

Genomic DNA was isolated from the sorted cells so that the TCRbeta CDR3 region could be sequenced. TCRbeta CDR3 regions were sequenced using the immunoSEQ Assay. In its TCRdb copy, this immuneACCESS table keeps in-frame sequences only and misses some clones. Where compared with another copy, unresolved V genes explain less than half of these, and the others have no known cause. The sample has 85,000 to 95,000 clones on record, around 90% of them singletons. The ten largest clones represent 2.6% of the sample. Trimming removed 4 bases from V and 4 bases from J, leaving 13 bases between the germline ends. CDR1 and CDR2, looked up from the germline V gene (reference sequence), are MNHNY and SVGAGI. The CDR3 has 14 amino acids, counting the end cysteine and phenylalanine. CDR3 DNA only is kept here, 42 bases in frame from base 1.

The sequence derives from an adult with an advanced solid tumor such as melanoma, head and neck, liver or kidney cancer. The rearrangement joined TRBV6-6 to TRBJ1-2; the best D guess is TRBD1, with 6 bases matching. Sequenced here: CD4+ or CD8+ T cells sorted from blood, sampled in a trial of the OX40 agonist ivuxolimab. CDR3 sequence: CASSFGQNFYGYTF. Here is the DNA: TGTGCCAGCAGTTTTGGACAGAACTTCTATGGCTACACCTTC.